The 17 T cell receptor beta chains below were found in one sample sequenced in a study of blood T cell repertoires in COVID-19 (dated by TCRdb to 2019 to 2021). Libraries came from the immunoSEQ multiplex PCR assay. TCRdb limited this immuneACCESS table to in-frame rearrangements with V and J called. A share of clones is missing; checked studies link under half to unresolved V genes, and the rest is unexplained. The sample table holds about 260,000 clones, of which over 75% were seen once. About 0.64% of the sample lies in the top ten. The specimen sequenced was peripheral blood. The receptors were gathered from a human donor in a cohort sampled during active COVID-19.

On this clone itself: The sample carries other DNA sequences with the same CDR3. The rearrangement joins TRBV7-2 to TRBJ1-1, with no clear D. The CDR3 is 13 residues long. Germline V gene sequence: CDR1 SGHTA, CDR2 FQGNSA. V shed 2 bases and J shed 1 base, with 5 bases lying between them. CDR3 sequence: CASSLLPNTEAFF. CDR3 in DNA: TGTGCCAGCAGCTTACTACCGAACACTGAAGCTTTCTTT.

J is TRBJ2-7 and V is TRBV6-5, with 8 bases matching TRBD2. Trimming at V came to 6 bases and at J to 6 bases, leaving 13 bases not matched to a gene. The CDR3 is 15 amino acids. CDR1 is MNHEY and CDR2 is SVGAGI in the germline V gene. DNA of the CDR3: TGTGCCAGCAGCCCATCGGGGTCCGGGGGGGCCGAGCAGTACTTC. This gives the protein CASSPSGSGGAEQYF.

The chain uses TRBV7-2 and TRBJ2-1; D is undetermined. V shed 4 bases and J shed 7 bases, with 8 bases lying between them. Germline V lookup: CDR1 SGHTA, CDR2 FQGNSA. The CDR3 sequence is 12 residues long. CDR3 nucleotides: TGTGCCAGCAGCTCGCGTAAAAATGAGCAGTTCTTC. Translating it yields CASSSRKNEQFF.

The chain employs TRBV5-4 and TRBJ2-7, with 13 bases matching TRBD2. Germline V gives CDR1 SGHNT, CDR2 YYREEE (reference sequence). The junction had 4 bases not matched to a gene; V was cut back by 4 bases and J by 0 bases. This CDR3 has 16 residues. CDR3 DNA sequence: TGTGCCAGCAGCACCCGGACTAGCGGGAGCTCCTACGAGCAGTACTTC. This gives the protein CASSTRTSGSSYEQYF.

V usage is TRBV5-4 and J usage is TRBJ2-6, with 7 bases lining up with TRBD2. V shed 2 bases, J shed 2 bases, and the junction held 16 bases outside the gene matches. Germline V CDR1 and CDR2: SGHNT, YYREEE (reference sequence). The CDR3 has 20 residues. The CDR3 nucleotides are TGTGCCAGCAGCTTCGCCCCCGGGGGGTCGCTGTCCCCTGGGGCCAACGTCCTGACTTTC. It is translated as CASSFAPGGSLSPGANVLTF.

The chain carries TRBV15 and TRBJ2-3; TRBD1 matches at 7 bases. The CDR3 consists of 17 residues. The germline V gene encodes CDR1 LNHNV and CDR2 YYDKDF (reference sequence). V lost 0 bases and J lost 4; bases outside the gene matches: 10. The CDR3 coding sequence is TGTGCCACCAGCAGAGATTTGGGCAGGGGGTTCGCAGATACGCAGTATTTT. Its translation is CATSRDLGRGFADTQYF.

The V and J genes are TRBV7-8 and TRBJ2-7, with 9 bases lining up with TRBD1. Germline CDR1 is SGHVS and CDR2 is FQNEAQ. There are 15 residues in the CDR3. V shed 4 bases and J 6 bases; nucleotides not matched to a gene: 10. CDR3 in amino acids: CASSSENRDRVEQYF. The DNA of the CDR3 is TGTGCCAGCAGCTCCGAGAACCGGGACAGGGTCGAGCAGTACTTC. The full variable domain, in which reference TRBV7-8 and TRBJ2-7 provide the parts outside the CDR3, is GAGVSQSPRYKVAKRGQDVALRCDPISGHVSLFWYQQALGQGPEFLTYFQNEAQLDKSGLPSDRFFAERPEGSVSTLKIQRTQQEDSAVYLCASSSENRDRVEQYFGPGTRLTVT.

For this clone: Other DNA sequences in the sample encode the same CDR3. V gene TRBV10-3 combines with J gene TRBJ2-5; a weak D match, TRBD2 (6 bases). The CDR3 is 12 residues long. The germline V gene has CDR1 ENHRY and CDR2 SYGVKD. Trimming stripped 3 bases from V and 5 bases from J, with 7 bases between. This CDR3 is CAISESGETQYF. As DNA, the CDR3 is TGTGCCATCAGTGAAAGCGGGGAGACCCAGTACTTC.

The chain employs TRBV6-5 and TRBJ2-7; tentative D call: TRBD2 (5 bases). Germline values: CDR1 MNHEY, CDR2 SVGAGI. Trimming took off 7 bases at V and 6 bases at J, with 22 bases between the two ends. The CDR3 totals 15 residues. CDR3 coding DNA: TGTGCCAGCACCCAAATCAGAGGGATGGAATCCGAGCAGTACTTC. This encodes CASTQIRGMESEQYF.

The chain combines TRBV19 with TRBJ2-5; D is possibly TRBD2 (7 bases). V gave up 4 bases and J gave up 2 bases, with 14 bases separating them. Germline lookup yields CDR1 LNHDA and CDR2 SQIVND (reference sequence). The CDR3 length is 15 residues. The CDR3 region is CASSNLGGRQETQYF. The CDR3 bases are TGTGCCAGTAGTAATCTCGGGGGGCGGCAAGAGACCCAGTACTTC.

The V and J genes are TRBV7-3 and TRBJ1-1; D gene uncertain. The germline V gene encodes CDR1 SGHTA and CDR2 FQGTGA. Trimming stripped 3 bases from V and 5 bases from J, with 10 bases between. The CDR3 covers 13 residues. The CDR3 DNA follows: TGTGCCAGCAGCTTGAAAGGCGGGACTGAAGCTTTCTTT. It codes for CASSLKGGTEAFF.

The rearrangement links TRBV6-2 or TRBV6-3 to TRBJ2-7; tentatively, D is TRBD1 (5 bases). CDR1 and CDR2 from the germline V gene are MNHEY and SVGEGT. V was shortened by 0 bases and J by 7 bases, with 16 bases between the two germline ends. There are 15 residues in the CDR3. CDR3 DNA sequence: TGTGCCAGCAGTTACTCGATCACAGGCCGAGTGGAGCAGTACTTC. It encodes CASSYSITGRVEQYF.

The chain combines TRBV6-5 with TRBJ2-7; possibly TRBD2 for D (5 bases). Germline values: CDR1 MNHEY, CDR2 SVGAGI. The CDR3 length is 15 residues. V was trimmed by 2 bases and J by 2 bases, leaving 13 bases between them. The CDR3 nucleotides read TGTGCCAGCAGTTACGGAGGAACACTAACCTACGAGCAGTACTTC. Amino acid sequence: CASSYGGTLTYEQYF.

The chain recombines TRBV7-9 with TRBJ1-3, with 7 bases lining up with TRBD1. CDR1 is SEHNR and CDR2 is FQNEAQ in the germline V gene (reference sequence). The trim removed 5 bases at V and 4 bases at J, leaving 8 bases unmatched. This CDR3 is built from 15 residues. The CDR3 nucleotides read TGTGCCAGCAGCCCCGACAGGGTCGCAGGAAACACCATATATTTT. It codes for CASSPDRVAGNTIYF. The full variable domain, its missing parts supplied by reference TRBV7-9 and TRBJ1-3, is DTGVSQNPRHKITKRGQNVTFRCDPISEHNRLYWYRQTLGQGPEFLTYFQNEAQLEKSRLLSDRFSAERPKGSFSTLEIQRTEQGDSAMYLCASSPDRVAGNTIYFGEGSWLTVV.

The rearrangement links TRBV28 to TRBJ2-7; the D gene is possibly TRBD1 (7 bases). Germline V CDR1 and CDR2: MDHEN, SYDVKM. The CDR3 sequence is 15 residues long. Trimming took 7 bases from V and 1 from J, leaving 17 bases between them. In DNA form, the CDR3 reads TGTGCCAGCATCGCAGGGGGAAGCGGGTCCTACGAGCAGTACTTC. Protein product: CASIAGGSGSYEQYF.

V usage is TRBV6-1 and J usage is TRBJ1-5, with 7 nucleotides matching TRBD1. Trimming at V came to 2 bases and at J to 11 bases, leaving 6 bases not matched to a gene. The CDR3 runs 13 residues. The germline V gene has CDR1 MNHNS and CDR2 SASEGT. This CDR3 reads CASSEQRGQAQHF. In nucleotides, the CDR3 is TGTGCCAGCAGTGAACAGAGGGGGCAGGCCCAGCATTTT.

The chain is built from TRBV5-1 and TRBJ1-2; D remains unclear. Germline-derived CDR1 and CDR2 are SGHRS and YFSETQ. This CDR3 spans 13 amino acids. The ends were cut back, 1 base at V and 8 bases at J, with 12 bases in the middle. Here the CDR3 DNA reads TGCGCCAGCAGCTTGCGGGGTGCGGAGGGCTACACCTTC. As protein: CASSLRGAEGYTF. Together with reference TRBV5-1 and TRBJ1-2, the CDR3 gives the full variable domain: KAGVTQTPRYLIKTRGQQVTLSCSPISGHRSVSWYQQTPGQGLQFLFEYFSETQRNKGNFPGRFSGRQFSNSRSEMNVSTLELGDSALYLCASSLRGAEGYTFGSGTRLTVV.